The entry that follows covers one TCR beta chain sequence. Antigen: not known. A multiplex PCR was run with 60 Vbeta primers and 13 Jbeta primers. Sequencing was performed with immunoSEQ multiplex PCR; in TCRdb, only in-frame clones are kept and a portion is missing. The table has 150,000 to 200,000 clones, around four fifths seen once. This entry belongs to a study of cytomegalovirus exposure and HLA in healthy donors. Study-wide results and caveats: Three chains linked to CMV were shown in vitro to be specific for CMV antigens. A prior analysis recorded that most TCR beta V segments were productive about 87% or about 30% of the time. Donors were assumed by presence/absence analyses to have roughly uniform sequencing depth.

Germline CDR1 is SGDLS and CDR2 is YYNGEE. V lost 3 bases to trimming and J lost 5 bases; unmatched junction nucleotides: 5. The CDR3 runs to 15 residues. The sequence was obtained from a young man in good health and CMV-seronegative. The gene calls are TRBV9 and TRBJ2-4, with 10 bases fitting TRBD2. Sequencing was carried out using PBMCs. The DNA of the CDR3 is TGTGCCAGCAGCGCCCGGACTAGCGGAGAAAACATTCAGTACTTC. This sequence encodes CASSARTSGENIQYF.